The 26 T cell receptor beta chains listed next were all sequenced from one sample in a study of T cells after posttransplantation cyclophosphamide. Busulfan-fludarabine conditioning, marrow transplant, and cyclophosphamide on days +3 and +4 were administered. The table came from immunoSEQ multiplex PCR; TCRdb's copy has only in-frame clones and leaves some out. The sample has 20,000 to 25,000 clones, 86% seen once. This sample comprised PBMCs, obtained after allogeneic stem cell transplant with posttransplant cyclophosphamide. The origin of the receptors is a female patient aged 30 to 40 who received an allogeneic stem cell transplant from an unrelated donor, was CMV-positive, and had no GVHD. Some T cells may have originated in the graft donor.

Of note for this clone: At one end the junction does not follow the germline gene, possibly because of a read error. This chain links TRBV6-4 with TRBJ1-5, with D uncertain. This CDR3 has 15 residues. The germline CDR1 and CDR2 sequences are MRHNA and SNTAGT. CDR3 DNA: TGTGCCAGCAGTGAGTCCAGCGGGCGCAACCAGCCCCAGCATTTT. It translates to CASSESSGRNQPQHF.

The gene calls are TRBV4-2 and TRBJ2-3, with 9 bases that match TRBD2. Germline V gene lookup returns CDR1 LGHNA and CDR2 YNFKEQ. The V gene end was trimmed by 4 bases and the J gene end by 1 base; junction bases not matched to a gene: 6. The CDR3 extends over 16 amino acids. CDR3 sequence: CASSRVAGEGTDTQYF. CDR3 in DNA: TGTGCCAGCAGCCGGGTAGCGGGGGAGGGCACAGATACGCAGTATTTT.

The J gene is TRBJ1-5, the V gene TRBV28, with unresolved D. The CDR3 runs 11 residues. CDR1 is MDHEN, CDR2 SYDVKM, per germline. V was shortened by 3 bases and J by 6 bases, with 3 bases between the two germline ends. CDR3 loop: CASSFRQPQHF. CDR3 nucleotides: TGTGCCAGCAGTTTCCGTCAGCCCCAGCATTTT.

This clone was found a few times. V is TRBV2 and J is TRBJ2-6; perhaps TRBD2 as D (5 bases). The CDR3 has 15 residues. The V gene lost 9 bases and the J gene lost 1 base, with 13 bases spanning the gap. CDR1 and CDR2 (germline): SNHLY, FYNNEI. CDR3 sequence reads: CASLFRESGANVLTF. In DNA form, the CDR3 reads TGTGCCAGTTTATTTAGGGAGTCTGGGGCCAACGTCCTGACTTTC.

The chain is built from TRBV6-5 and TRBJ2-7, with 9 bases lining up with TRBD1. CDR1 and CDR2 from the germline V gene are MNHEY and SVGAGI. V shed 4 bases and J 4 bases; nucleotides not matched to a gene: 11. The CDR3 runs 16 residues. CDR3 region: CASSSAATGGSYEQYF. The CDR3 DNA reads TGTGCCAGCAGTTCTGCCGCGACAGGGGGAAGTTACGAGCAGTACTTC.

The chain is built from TRBV6-1 and TRBJ1-6; TRBD1 matches at 8 bases. Germline CDR1 reads MNHNS; CDR2 reads SASEGT. The CDR3 has 15 residues. Germline trimming cut 4 bases from V and 7 bases from J; bases unmatched to any gene: 6. The CDR3 here is CASSVQGERNSPLHF. The DNA for the CDR3 is TGTGCCAGCAGTGTACAGGGGGAGAGGAATTCACCCCTCCACTTT.

By sample fraction, this clone is large. The chain carries TRBV7-2 and TRBJ1-5; no reliable D call. CDR1 is SGHTA, CDR2 FQGNSA, per germline. The CDR3 has 15 residues. V gave up 10 bases and J gave up 0 bases, with 16 bases separating them. The DNA of the CDR3 is TGTGCCACCCCGAGTAACGACAATAGCAATCAGCCCCAGCATTTT. Protein: CATPSNDNSNQPQHF.

The V gene is TRBV10-1, the J gene TRBJ2-7; D possibly corresponds to TRBD2 (6 bases). Germline CDR1 and CDR2: WNHNN and SYGVQD (reference sequence). CDR3 length: 13 residues. Deletions cut 8 bases from V and 3 bases from J, with 14 bases between. The CDR3 DNA reads as TGCGCCAGCGGTTCGGACTACTACTACGAGCAGTACTTC. Its translation: CASGSDYYYEQYF.

The chain combines TRBV7-9 with TRBJ2-3, with TRBD2 matching over 7 bases. The CDR3 length is 12 residues. Germline V lookup: CDR1 SEHNR, CDR2 FQNEAQ (reference sequence). Losses at the gene ends were 8 bases for V and 4 bases for J; bases not matched to a gene: 3. The CDR3 DNA is TGTGCCAGCGGGGAGGGTTCAGATACGCAGTATTTT. Translation gives CASGEGSDTQYF.

V and J are TRBV27 and TRBJ2-3; weak D call: TRBD1 (5 bases). CDR3 size: 15 residues. CDR1 is MNHEY and CDR2 is SMNVEV in the germline V gene (reference sequence). V was clipped by 2 bases and J by 3 bases, with 12 bases between them. The DNA of the CDR3 is TGTGCCAGCAGTTTAAGCAGGGTGCTAACAGATACGCAGTATTTT. Translating gives CASSLSRVLTDTQYF.

The J gene is TRBJ1-4, the V gene TRBV5-1; 9 nucleotides match TRBD1. V lost 4 bases, J lost 6 bases, and 7 bases stayed unmatched. There are 15 residues in the CDR3. In germline, CDR1 is SGHRS, CDR2 YFSETQ. In DNA, the CDR3 is TGCGCCAGCAGCAGATCCACAGGGGGCTATGAAAAACTGTTTTTT. Protein sequence: CASSRSTGGYEKLFF.

This clone turned up a few times. The CDR3 spells CASSLYQGLGLVYEQYF. The CDR3 DNA sequence: TGTGCCAGCAGTTTATACCAGGGCCTAGGATTAGTCTACGAGCAGTACTTC. This sequence joins TRBV27 and TRBJ2-7; D perhaps matches TRBD1 (5 bases). The CDR3 sequence is 17 residues long. Trimming stripped 1 base from V and 3 bases from J, with 19 bases between. Per germline, CDR1 MNHEY and CDR2 SMNVEV (reference sequence).

The CDR3 bases are TGTGCCAGCAGCGGAGGGACAGGTGATTACAATGAGCAGTTCTTC. Translating gives CASSGGTGDYNEQFF. The V gene is TRBV9, the J gene TRBJ2-1; 8 bases agree with TRBD1. The J segment lost 4 bases and the V segment lost 3 bases, leaving 6 bases of the junction unmatched. This CDR3 region has 15 residues. Germline V gene data show CDR1 as SGDLS and CDR2 as YYNGEE. Filled out from reference TRBV9 and TRBJ2-1, the complete variable domain reads DSGVTQTPKHLITATGQRVTLRCSPRSGDLSVYWYQQSLDQGLQFLIQYYNGEERAKGNILERFSAQQFPDLHSELNLSSLELGDSALYFCASSGGTGDYNEQFFGPGTRLTVL.

This chain joins TRBV7-9 and TRBJ2-2; the D gene is possibly TRBD2 (5 bases). The CDR3 runs 15 residues. V gave up 6 bases and J gave up 7 bases, with 18 bases separating them. Germline CDR1 and CDR2: SEHNR and FQNEAQ (reference sequence). The CDR3 spells CASRTDGLYGGELFF. The CDR3 DNA sequence: TGTGCCAGCAGGACGGACGGACTTTACGGCGGGGAGCTGTTTTTT.

This chain joins TRBV1 and TRBJ2-2; the table's D call, TRBD2, has no DNA check behind it. TRBV1 has pseudogene status. This CDR3 has 15 residues. The CDR3 DNA is TGCACCAGCAGCCGGCGGGGGGGGGTCACCGGGGAGCTGTTTTTT. Translated: CTSSRRGGVTGELFF.

The chain links TRBV19 to TRBJ1-5; 8 nucleotides line up with TRBD1. CDR1 is LNHDA, CDR2 SQIVND, per germline (reference sequence). The trim removed 6 bases at V and 6 bases at J, leaving 16 bases unmatched. The CDR3 consists of 17 residues. In nucleotides, the CDR3 is TGTGCCAGTAGCATACTGAGCGGGGACAGGTGGGTTCAGCCCCAGCATTTT. As protein: CASSILSGDRWVQPQHF.

The gene calls are TRBV27 and TRBJ2-2; D may be TRBD2 (5 bases). Germline V CDR1 and CDR2: MNHEY, SMNVEV (reference sequence). V was clipped by 3 bases and J by 3 bases, with 11 bases between them. CDR3 length: 15 amino acids. The CDR3 DNA follows: TGTGCCAGCAGTTTGGCCGCGGACTACACCGGGGAGCTGTTTTTT. Amino acids: CASSLAADYTGELFF.

The chain uses TRBV6-1 and TRBJ1-1; TRBD1 might be the D (6 bases). In germline, CDR1 is MNHNS, CDR2 SASEGT. Trimming stripped 4 bases from V and 1 base from J, with 13 bases between. CDR3 length: 15 amino acids. CDR3 amino acids: CASSAAGVENTEAFF. The DNA for the CDR3 is TGTGCCAGCAGTGCCGCAGGGGTGGAGAACACTGAAGCTTTCTTT.

The chain links TRBV6-5 to TRBJ2-7, with TRBD1 matching over 7 bases. Germline CDR1 MNHEY, CDR2 SVGAGI. Germline trimming cut 2 bases from V and 5 bases from J; bases unmatched to any gene: 9. The length of the CDR3 is 15 residues. The CDR3 DNA is TGTGCCAGCAGTTACGGGGACAGAGGACTCCACGAGCAGTACTTC. Residues: CASSYGDRGLHEQYF.

The chain has TRBV6-5 and TRBJ1-1; tentative D call: TRBD1 (6 bases). The germline V gene has CDR1 MNHEY and CDR2 SVGAGI. This CDR3 is built from 13 residues. V lost 5 bases and J 3 bases, leaving 10 bases between the germline ends. CDR3 in amino acids: CASSAGQYTEAFF. CDR3 nucleotide sequence: TGTGCCAGCAGTGCCGGACAGTACACTGAAGCTTTCTTT.

The chain joins TRBV7-2 to TRBJ1-5; 8 bases match TRBD1. From germline, CDR1 is SGHTA and CDR2 FQGNSA. The CDR3 is made up of 14 amino acids. J lost 7 bases, V lost 5 bases, and 7 bases had no gene match. The CDR3 nucleotides read TGTGCCAGCAGCCCGGACAGGGTGGCCCAGCCCCAGCATTTT. This translates into CASSPDRVAQPQHF.

In its sample, this clone was seen once. The CDR3 loop reads CASSPTGSNQPQHF. CDR3 nucleotide sequence: TGTGCCAGCAGCCCCACAGGGAGCAATCAGCCCCAGCATTTT. The chain is built from TRBV7-9 and TRBJ1-5, with D possibly matching TRBD1 (6 bases). The V and J ends lost 5 bases and 1 base respectively, with 9 bases between them. CDR1 and CDR2 (germline): SEHNR, FQNEAQ (reference sequence). The CDR3 length is 14 residues.

J is TRBJ1-5 and V is TRBV28; D is possibly TRBD1 (6 bases). Germline-derived CDR1 and CDR2 are MDHEN and SYDVKM. V lost 3 bases and J 1 base, leaving 16 bases between the germline ends. This CDR3 spans 17 amino acids. CDR3 nucleotides: TGTGCCAGCAGTTTGCCCTCAGGGGTGGTGAGCAATCAGCCCCAGCATTTT. Amino acid sequence: CASSLPSGVVSNQPQHF.

This chain joins TRBV5-4 and TRBJ2-7; TRBD1 might be the D (6 bases). The CDR3 extends over 12 amino acids. Trimming shortened V by 4 bases and J by 2 bases, and 7 bases separated the two germline ends. The germline V gene encodes CDR1 SGHNT and CDR2 YYREEE (reference sequence). The CDR3 DNA reads as TGTGCCAGCAGCGGGGGCCCCTACGAGCAGTACTTC. This codes for CASSGGPYEQYF.

The rearrangement uses TRBV7-3 and TRBJ1-2, with D tentatively TRBD1 (6 bases). Germline V gene data show CDR1 as SGHTA and CDR2 as FQGTGA. The germline V and J ends were trimmed by 5 bases and 8 bases, with 15 bases remaining between them. There are 13 residues in the CDR3. The CDR3: CASSLGGARGYTF. In nucleotides, the CDR3 is TGTGCCAGCAGCCTAGGGGGGGCACGAGGCTACACCTTC.

V and J are TRBV28 and TRBJ1-2, with a weak D call TRBD1 (5 bases). Per germline, CDR1 MDHEN and CDR2 SYDVKM. Trimming took 3 bases from V and 8 from J, leaving 10 bases between them. The CDR3 spans 12 residues. CDR3 in amino acids: CASSFGWTGYTF. In DNA form, the CDR3 reads TGTGCCAGCAGTTTTGGGTGGACAGGCTACACCTTC.